The 13 T cell receptor beta chains listed next were all sequenced from one sample in a study of OX40 agonist ivuxolimab in advanced cancers. TCRdb's table, derived via immunoSEQ multiplex PCR, lists solely in-frame clones and lacks some. Of approximately 82,000 clones detected, approximately 87% appear once; the ten largest clones hold 0.75% to 0.85%. The specimen was CD4+ or CD8+ T cells sorted from blood, collected in a trial of the OX40 agonist ivuxolimab. The receptors here all came from an adult with an advanced solid tumor such as melanoma, head and neck, liver or kidney cancer.

The chain is built from TRBV6-5 and TRBJ1-5, with a possible D match to TRBD1 (5 bases). V was shortened by 2 bases and J by 4 bases, with 12 bases between the two germline ends. Per the germline V gene, CDR1 is MNHEY and CDR2 is SVGAGI. The CDR3 contains 15 residues. The DNA for the CDR3 is TGTGCCAGCAGTTACGGCGGGACGGGGAATCAGCCCCAGCATTTT. It specifies CASSYGGTGNQPQHF.

The chain recombines TRBV5-1 with TRBJ1-1; 7 positions match TRBD1. CDR1 SGHRS and CDR2 YFSETQ come from the germline V gene. V trimming: 4 bases; J trimming: 7 bases; junction bases outside the gene matches: 10. There are 14 residues in the CDR3. CDR3 DNA sequence: TGCGCCAGCAGCAAACTACCGGGACAGCTTGAAGCTTTCTTT. It is translated as CASSKLPGQLEAFF.

The chain has TRBV10-3 and TRBJ1-1; 8 bases line up with TRBD1. CDR1 and CDR2 from the germline V gene are ENHRY and SYGVKD. CDR3 size: 13 residues. Trimming at V came to 7 bases and at J to 5 bases, leaving 6 bases not matched to a gene. CDR3 in DNA: TGTGCCATCACTGGGACAGGAGGGACTGAAGCTTTCTTT. Its translation: CAITGTGGTEAFF.

This chain links TRBV7-6 with TRBJ2-1, with 8 bases fitting TRBD2. Germline values: CDR1 SGHVS, CDR2 FNYEAQ. This CDR3 comprises 19 residues. V lost 2 bases to trimming and J lost 6 bases; unmatched junction nucleotides: 18. The CDR3 nucleotides read TGTGCCAGCAGCTTATCGGTACCCCTCGGGACTAGTTTCGTCAATGAGCAGTTCTTC. Translating gives CASSLSVPLGTSFVNEQFF.

This clone was observed a single time. The chain's CDR3 is CASSVMTGGTDTQYF. CDR3 nucleotides: TGTGCCAGCAGCGTTATGACAGGGGGCACAGATACGCAGTATTTT. This chain connects TRBV9 to TRBJ2-3; the match to TRBD1 covers 8 bases. Trimming at V came to 2 bases and at J to 1 base, leaving 3 bases not matched to a gene. Germline values: CDR1 SGDLS, CDR2 YYNGEE. This CDR3 comprises 15 residues.

Only one count was recorded for this clone. This chain joins TRBV5-1 and TRBJ2-7, with TRBD1 identical over 9 bases. The junction had 11 bases not matched to a gene; V was cut back by 5 bases and J by 5 bases. This CDR3 has 15 amino acids. Germline CDR1 is SGHRS and CDR2 is YFSETQ. The DNA of the CDR3 is TGCGCCAGCAGGGTAAACGGGGACAGGGCTGACGAGCAGTACTTC. Protein: CASRVNGDRADEQYF.

This chain links TRBV11-2 with TRBJ1-1; D is undetermined. Germline V gives CDR1 SGHAT, CDR2 FQNNGV. The CDR3 loop spans 13 amino acids. V lost 2 bases and J 8 bases, leaving 12 bases between the germline ends. This chain's CDR3 is CASSLRPQWEAFF. The CDR3 coding sequence is TGTGCCAGCAGCTTACGGCCACAGTGGGAAGCTTTCTTT.

The genes are TRBV18 and TRBJ2-2; TRBD1 aligns across 8 bases. The CDR3 loop spans 14 amino acids. The junction had 1 base not matched to a gene; V was cut back by 3 bases and J by 4 bases. CDR1 is KGHSH, CDR2 LQKENI, per germline. In DNA, the CDR3 is TGTGCCAGCTCACCGGGACAGGCCACCGGGGAGCTGTTTTTT. Its translation: CASSPGQATGELFF.

The rearrangement links TRBV9 to TRBJ2-7; the D gene could be TRBD1 or TRBD2 (5 bases each). This CDR3 has 14 residues. Germline CDR1 reads SGDLS; CDR2 reads YYNGEE. The germline V and J ends were trimmed by 4 bases and 2 bases, with 13 bases remaining between them. The CDR3 is CASSPRDGTYEQYF. In nucleotides, the CDR3 is TGTGCCAGCAGCCCCAGGGACGGAACCTACGAGCAGTACTTC.

The gene calls are TRBV5-4 and TRBJ2-4, with D maybe TRBD2 (7 bases). Germline CDR1 SGHNT, CDR2 YYREEE (reference sequence). The CDR3 extends over 14 amino acids. Trimming shortened V by 2 bases and J by 7 bases, and 13 bases separated the two germline ends. CDR3 amino acids: CASSLRGGTNIQYF. CDR3 nucleotide sequence: TGTGCCAGCAGCTTAAGGGGGGGCACGAACATTCAGTACTTC.

This chain links TRBV6-1 with TRBJ2-6; D may be TRBD1 (6 bases). Germline CDR1 reads MNHNS; CDR2 reads SASEGT. V lost 6 bases and J 2 bases, leaving 11 bases between the germline ends. The length of the CDR3 is 15 residues. The CDR3 region has the DNA TGTGCCAGCAGGGGGAACAGGGCTGGGGCCAACGTCCTGACTTTC. It encodes CASRGNRAGANVLTF.

The rearrangement links TRBV19 to TRBJ1-1, with TRBD1 matching 10 bases. This CDR3 has 14 amino acids. V trimming: 3 bases; J trimming: 3 bases; junction bases outside the gene matches: 1. CDR1 is LNHDA and CDR2 is SQIVND in the germline V gene (reference sequence). CDR3 bases: TGTGCCAGTAGTATGGGGACAGGGGACACTGAAGCTTTCTTT. Its protein is CASSMGTGDTEAFF.

The genes are TRBV4-2 and TRBJ2-3; 11 bases align to TRBD2. The CDR3 has 17 amino acids. Germline CDR1 LGHNA, CDR2 YNFKEQ. V shed 2 bases, J shed 4 bases, and the junction held 8 bases outside the gene matches. As DNA, the CDR3 is TGTGCCAGCAGCCAACCGCCGACTAGCGGGGCTTCAGATACGCAGTATTTT. Translating it yields CASSQPPTSGASDTQYF.